This T cell receptor beta chain comes out of a study of T-cell reconstitution after alpha-beta-depleted transplantation in children. The germline V gene has CDR1 SGHDN and CDR2 FVKESK. V lost 2 bases, J lost 11 bases, and 1 base stayed unmatched. The CDR3 has 12 residues. Unique molecular identifiers featured in how the TCRbeta library was prepared. TCRdb reprocessed the PCR reads with MiXCR, giving one entry per CDR3 protein. The table shows roughly 500,000 distinct CDR3 sequences, with approximately 32% occurring only once. This clonotype has a handful of counts. The receptor's source is a human donor who donated a stem cell graft to a child with aplastic anemia. Sequenced here: PBMCs from the stem cell graft donor, sampled from the stem cell graft. V is TRBV14 and J is TRBJ2-1; 9 bases line up with TRBD2. The CDR3 coding sequence is TGTGCCAGCAGCCAACTAGCGGGGAAGCAGTTCTTC. It encodes CASSQLAGKQFF.